Listed here are 12 T cell receptor beta chains from one sample, sequenced in a study of blood T cell repertoires in COVID-19. Here immunoSEQ multiplex PCR was the method, and the copy in TCRdb shows in-frame clones only, minus some. The table lists approximately 160,000 clones, more than 75% of them singletons. The sequenced sample was peripheral blood. The receptor source for this set is a man aged 55-75 years with COVID-19, enrolled during active disease.

To note about this clone: Other nucleotide sequences from this sample produce the same CDR3. This sequence joins TRBV5-1 and TRBJ1-6; no definite D call. Germline V gene lookup returns CDR1 SGHRS and CDR2 YFSETQ. Deletions cut 5 bases from V and 5 bases from J, with 8 bases between. This CDR3 has 13 residues. The CDR3 DNA reads as TGCGCCAGCAGTCCCGGTGATAATTCACCCCTCCACTTT. It is translated as CASSPGDNSPLHF.

V and J are TRBV11-3 and TRBJ2-1; TRBD1 might be the D (5 bases). The CDR3 contains 13 residues. The V and J ends lost 1 base and 7 bases respectively, with 8 bases between them. Germline V CDR1 and CDR2: SGHNT, YENEEA. This CDR3 reads CASSLGPGNEQFF. CDR3 bases: TGTGCCAGCAGCTTAGGGCCAGGGAATGAGCAGTTCTTC.

The V gene is TRBV18, the J gene TRBJ1-5; D call uncertain. CDR1 is KGHSH and CDR2 is LQKENI in the germline V gene. V shed 6 bases and J shed 3 bases, with 18 bases lying between them. The CDR3 extends over 16 amino acids. As DNA, the CDR3 is TGTGCCAGCTCTCGAGTCGCTCGGGGAATCAATCAGCCCCAGCATTTT. Encoded protein: CASSRVARGINQPQHF.

The chain is built from TRBV5-6 and TRBJ1-5, with D hard to call. Germline CDR1 and CDR2: SGHDT and YYEEEE. The CDR3 has 13 amino acids. Between the trimmed V and J ends, which lost 2 bases and 3 bases, there was a span of 6 bases. CDR3 region: CASSLSPNQPQHF. CDR3 nucleotides: TGTGCCAGCAGCTTAAGCCCCAATCAGCCCCAGCATTTT.

The sample holds one count of this clone. The V and J genes are TRBV21-1 and TRBJ2-2; TRBD1, as called in the table, went unchecked against the DNA. TRBV21-1 is designated a pseudogene. CDR3 size: 17 residues. The CDR3 sequence is CASSKGSGQGITGELFF. As DNA, the CDR3 is TGTGCCAGCAGCAAAGGTAGCGGACAGGGAATCACCGGGGAGCTGTTTTTT.

This sequence joins TRBV6-5 and TRBJ1-1; TRBD1 matches at 7 bases. Germline lookup yields CDR1 MNHEY and CDR2 SVGAGI. V lost 4 bases and J lost 5; bases outside the gene matches: 7. The CDR3 loop spans 14 amino acids. Here the CDR3 reads CASSLTGVSTEAFF. CDR3 DNA: TGTGCCAGCAGTTTAACAGGGGTTTCTACTGAAGCTTTCTTT.

This sequence joins TRBV7-9 and TRBJ2-5; 8 positions agree with TRBD2. The CDR3 consists of 15 residues. V lost 5 bases to trimming and J lost 5 bases; unmatched junction nucleotides: 10. The V gene's germline CDR1 is SEHNR and CDR2 FQNEAQ (reference sequence). CDR3: CASSPGVAGPETQYF. The CDR3, as DNA: TGTGCCAGCAGCCCCGGGGTAGCGGGACCGGAGACCCAGTACTTC. Combining the CDR3 with reference TRBV7-9 and TRBJ2-5 gives the whole variable domain DTGVSQNPRHKITKRGQNVTFRCDPISEHNRLYWYRQTLGQGPEFLTYFQNEAQLEKSRLLSDRFSAERPKGSFSTLEIQRTEQGDSAMYLCASSPGVAGPETQYFGPGTRLLVL.

A single count supports this clone. The V call is TRBV4-3, the J call TRBJ1-5, with unresolved D. Germline-derived CDR1 and CDR2 are LGHNA and YSLEER. Trimming removed 4 bases from V and 2 bases from J, with 9 bases in between. This CDR3 comprises 14 residues. CDR3 loop: CASSPTSGNQPQHF. CDR3 bases: TGCGCCAGCAGCCCCACTAGTGGCAATCAGCCCCAGCATTTT.

The chain links TRBV7-8 to TRBJ1-2; D remains ambiguous. The CDR3 is 14 amino acids. V lost 0 bases, J lost 2 bases, and 7 bases lay in between. Germline CDR1 is SGHVS and CDR2 is FQNEAQ. The CDR3 nucleotides are TGTGCCAGCAGCTTAGCGTTCCAAAACTATGGCTACACCTTC. Protein sequence: CASSLAFQNYGYTF.

The CDR3 loop reads CASSYTGTGFSPLHF. The CDR3 nucleotides read TGTGCCAGCAGCTACACCGGGACAGGGTTTTCACCCCTCCACTTT. J is TRBJ1-6 and V is TRBV5-6, with 9 positions matching TRBD1. CDR3 size: 15 residues. V dropped 3 bases and J dropped 9; count of bases not matched to a gene: 7. CDR1 and CDR2 (germline): SGHDT, YYEEEE.

This clone was seen a few times. The rearrangement links TRBV24-1 to TRBJ1-5, with D possibly being TRBD1 (5 bases). CDR3 length: 16 amino acids. Trimming shortened V by 4 bases and J by 3 bases, and 15 bases separated the two germline ends. The germline gives CDR1 KGHDR, CDR2 SFDVKD. CDR3 sequence (DNA): TGTGCCACCAGTGAGTCCTTTGGGGGGACCAATCAGCCCCAGCATTTT. As protein: CATSESFGGTNQPQHF.

The chain carries TRBV6-5 and TRBJ2-3; the match to TRBD1 covers 10 bases. The CDR3 contains 14 residues. V was pared by 6 bases and J by 3 bases, with 3 bases of the junction left unmatched. Germline CDR1 reads MNHEY; CDR2 reads SVGAGI. The CDR3 is CASRRTGGTDTQYF. CDR3 sequence (DNA): TGTGCCAGCAGGAGGACAGGGGGGACAGATACGCAGTATTTT.